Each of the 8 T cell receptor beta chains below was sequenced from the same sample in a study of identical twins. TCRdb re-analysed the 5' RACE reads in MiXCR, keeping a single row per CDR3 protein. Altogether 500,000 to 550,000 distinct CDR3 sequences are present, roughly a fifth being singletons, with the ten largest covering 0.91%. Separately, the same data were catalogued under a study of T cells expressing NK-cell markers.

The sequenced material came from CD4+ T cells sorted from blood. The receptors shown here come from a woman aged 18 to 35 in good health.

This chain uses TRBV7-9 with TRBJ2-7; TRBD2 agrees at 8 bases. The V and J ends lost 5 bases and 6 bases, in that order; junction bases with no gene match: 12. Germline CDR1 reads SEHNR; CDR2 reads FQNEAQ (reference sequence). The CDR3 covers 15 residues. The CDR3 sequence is CASSPSGSGIGEQYF. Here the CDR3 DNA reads TGTGCCAGCAGCCCGAGCGGTAGCGGGATTGGCGAGCAGTACTTC.

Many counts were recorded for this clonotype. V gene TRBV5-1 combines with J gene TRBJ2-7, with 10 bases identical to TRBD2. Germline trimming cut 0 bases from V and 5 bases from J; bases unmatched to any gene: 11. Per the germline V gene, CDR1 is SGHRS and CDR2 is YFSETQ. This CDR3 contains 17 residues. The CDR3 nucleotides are TGCGCCAGCAGCTTGGTAGGCCCAGCGGGAGGGCACGACGAGCAGTACTTC. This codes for CASSLVGPAGGHDEQYF.

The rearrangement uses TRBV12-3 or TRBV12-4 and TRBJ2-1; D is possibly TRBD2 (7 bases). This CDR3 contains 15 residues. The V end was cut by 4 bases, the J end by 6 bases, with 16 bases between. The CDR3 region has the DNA TGTGCCAGCAGTTCCTACTCGCGGGGGCTCAATGAGCAGTTCTTC. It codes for CASSSYSRGLNEQFF.

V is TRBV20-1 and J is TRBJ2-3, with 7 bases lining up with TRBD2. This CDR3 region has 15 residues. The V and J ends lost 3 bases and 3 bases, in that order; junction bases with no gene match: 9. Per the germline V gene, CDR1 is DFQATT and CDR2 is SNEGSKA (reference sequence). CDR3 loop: CSAREAGWSTDTQYF. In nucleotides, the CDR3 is TGCAGTGCTAGGGAAGCGGGATGGAGTACAGATACGCAGTATTTT.

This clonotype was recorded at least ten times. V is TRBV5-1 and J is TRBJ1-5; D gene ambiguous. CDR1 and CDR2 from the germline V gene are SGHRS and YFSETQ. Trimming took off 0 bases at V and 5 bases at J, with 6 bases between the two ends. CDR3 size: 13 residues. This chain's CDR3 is CASSLDSDQPQHF. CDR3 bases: TGCGCCAGCAGCTTGGATTCCGATCAGCCCCAGCATTTT.

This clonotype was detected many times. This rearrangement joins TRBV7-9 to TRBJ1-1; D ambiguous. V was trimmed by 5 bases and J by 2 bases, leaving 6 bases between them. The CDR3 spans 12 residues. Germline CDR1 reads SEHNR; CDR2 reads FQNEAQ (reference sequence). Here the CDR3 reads CASSLINTEAFF. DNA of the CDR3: TGTGCCAGCAGCCTCATTAACACTGAAGCTTTCTTT.

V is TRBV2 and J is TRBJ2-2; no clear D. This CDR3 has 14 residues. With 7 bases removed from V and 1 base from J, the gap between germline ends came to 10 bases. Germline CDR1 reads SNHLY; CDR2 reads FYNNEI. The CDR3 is CASNLDRNTGELFF. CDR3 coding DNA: TGTGCCAGCAACCTCGACCGGAACACCGGGGAGCTGTTTTTT. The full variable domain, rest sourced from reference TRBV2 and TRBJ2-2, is EPEVTQTPSHQVTQMGQEVILRCVPISNHLYFYWYRQILGQKVEFLVSFYNNEISEKSEIFDDQFSVERPDGSNFTLKIRSTKLEDSAMYFCASNLDRNTGELFFGEGSRLTVL.

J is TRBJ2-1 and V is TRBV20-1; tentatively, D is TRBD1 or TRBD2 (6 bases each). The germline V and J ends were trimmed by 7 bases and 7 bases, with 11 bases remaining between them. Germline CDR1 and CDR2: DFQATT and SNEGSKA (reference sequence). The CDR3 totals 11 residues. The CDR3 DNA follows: TGCAGTGGGGGGGCTTGGAATGAGCAGTTCTTC. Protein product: CSGGAWNEQFF.